The sequence of this T cell receptor (beta chain) was determined in a study of neurological immune-mediated disorders. As for the cDNA, it was generated by 5'RACE with 10-nucleotide random UMIs. In TCRdb, the 5' RACE reads were re-called with MiXCR into one record per CDR3 protein. This table holds 15,000 to 20,000 distinct CDR3 sequences, around 10% found once. Looked up from germline, CDR1 is SGDLS and CDR2 is YYNGEE. The trim removed 7 bases at V and 6 bases at J, leaving 10 bases unmatched. This CDR3 comprises 17 residues. The study, taken as a whole, reports: None of the CDR3 amino acid sequences of expanded clones recurred across subjects, suggesting private repertoires in all groups.

In regard to this clonotype: Its target is unknown.

The sorted libraries were prepared using about a million CD4+ or CD8+ T cells that had themselves been sorted. Sequenced input: CD8+ T cells from blood. V gene TRBV9 combines with J gene TRBJ2-1; 16 bases are a match to TRBD2. The receptor was derived from a woman aged 45-65 years in good health. The CDR3 sequence: CASSSGLAGGLGNEQFF. CDR3 nucleotide sequence: TGTGCCAGCTCCTCGGGACTAGCGGGAGGGTTAGGCAATGAGCAGTTCTTC. Full variable domain (rest looked up from reference TRBV9 and TRBJ2-1): DSGVTQTPKHLITATGQRVTLRCSPRSGDLSVYWYQQSLDQGLQFLIQYYNGEERAKGNILERFSAQQFPDLHSELNLSSLELGDSALYFCASSSGLAGGLGNEQFFGPGTRLTVL.